Sequencing of this T cell receptor (beta chain) was carried out in a study of CD8+ T cells in alopecia areata. The CDR3 extends over 16 amino acids. Trimming took off 4 bases at V and 0 bases at J, with 11 bases between the two ends. Germline assignment: CDR1 SGHDT and CDR2 YYEEEE. Sampling of alopecia areata patients yielded lesional scalp punch biopsies as well as peripheral blood. cDNA prepared by RNA extraction and subsequent reverse transcription served as the template for sequencing. Method: immunoSEQ multiplex PCR; TCRdb's copy keeps in-frame clones and lacks some. The table has around 250,000 clones, roughly two thirds seen once.

The sequence derives from a human donor with alopecia areata. Sequences were derived from CD4+ T cells sorted from blood, sampled at week 0. The chain combines TRBV5-6 with TRBJ2-6; D is unresolved. CDR3 coding DNA: TGTGCCAGCAGCCCTCGGGCATCCTCTGGGGCCAACGTCCTGACTTTC. Residues: CASSPRASSGANVLTF. The variable domain in full, completed from reference TRBV5-6 and TRBJ2-6, reads DAGVTQSPTHLIKTRGQQVTLRCSPKSGHDTVSWYQQALGQGPQFIFQYYEEEERQRGNFPDRFSGHQFPNYSSELNVNALLLGDSALYLCASSPRASSGANVLTFGAGSRLTVL.